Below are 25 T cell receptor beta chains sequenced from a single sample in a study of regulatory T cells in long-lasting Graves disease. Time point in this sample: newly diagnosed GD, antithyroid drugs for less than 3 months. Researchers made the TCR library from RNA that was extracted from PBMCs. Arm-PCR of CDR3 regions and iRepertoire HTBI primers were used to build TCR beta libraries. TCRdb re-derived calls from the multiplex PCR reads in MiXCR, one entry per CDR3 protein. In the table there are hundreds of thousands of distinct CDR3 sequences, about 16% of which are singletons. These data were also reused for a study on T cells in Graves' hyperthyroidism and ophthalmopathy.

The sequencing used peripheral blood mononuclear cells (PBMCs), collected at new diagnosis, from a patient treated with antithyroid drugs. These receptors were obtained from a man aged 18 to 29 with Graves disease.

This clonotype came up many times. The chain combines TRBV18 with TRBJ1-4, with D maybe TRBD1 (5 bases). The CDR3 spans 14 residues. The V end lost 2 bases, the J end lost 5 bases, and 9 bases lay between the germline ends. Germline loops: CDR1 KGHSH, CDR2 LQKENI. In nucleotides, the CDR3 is TGTGCCAGCTCACCAGACAGATTCAATGAAAAACTGTTTTTT. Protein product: CASSPDRFNEKLFF.

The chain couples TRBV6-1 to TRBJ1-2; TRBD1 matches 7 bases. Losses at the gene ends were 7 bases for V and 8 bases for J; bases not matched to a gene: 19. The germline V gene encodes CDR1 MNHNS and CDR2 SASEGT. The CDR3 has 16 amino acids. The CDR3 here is CASTGGGRGQVRGYTF. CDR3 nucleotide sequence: TGTGCCAGCACCGGAGGGGGCAGGGGACAAGTTAGAGGCTACACCTTC.

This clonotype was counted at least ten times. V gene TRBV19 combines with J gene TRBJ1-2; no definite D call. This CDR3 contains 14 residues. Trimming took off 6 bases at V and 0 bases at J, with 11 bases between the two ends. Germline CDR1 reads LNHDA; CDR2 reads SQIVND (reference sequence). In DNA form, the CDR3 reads TGTGCCAGTAGCCTGGCGGCGGCTAACTATGGCTACACCTTC. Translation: CASSLAAANYGYTF.

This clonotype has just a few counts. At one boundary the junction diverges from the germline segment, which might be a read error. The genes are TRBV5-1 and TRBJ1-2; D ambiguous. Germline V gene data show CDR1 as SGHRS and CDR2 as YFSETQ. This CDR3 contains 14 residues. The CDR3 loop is CASSLNPFNYGYTF. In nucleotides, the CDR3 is TGTGCCAGCAGCTTGAATCCGTTTAACTATGGCTACACCTTC.

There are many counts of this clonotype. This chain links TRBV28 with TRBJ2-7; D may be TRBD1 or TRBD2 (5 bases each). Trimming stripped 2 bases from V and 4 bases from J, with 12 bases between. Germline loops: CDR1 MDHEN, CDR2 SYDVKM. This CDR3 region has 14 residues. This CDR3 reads CASSLQGRKYEQYF. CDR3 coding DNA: TGTGCCAGCAGTTTACAGGGACGAAAATACGAGCAGTACTTC.

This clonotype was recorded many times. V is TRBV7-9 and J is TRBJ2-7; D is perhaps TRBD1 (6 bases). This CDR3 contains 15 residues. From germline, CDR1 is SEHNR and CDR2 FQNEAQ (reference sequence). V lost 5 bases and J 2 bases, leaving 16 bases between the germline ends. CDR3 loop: CASSILQGSAYEQYF. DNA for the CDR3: TGTGCCAGCAGCATACTACAGGGATCCGCCTACGAGCAGTACTTC.

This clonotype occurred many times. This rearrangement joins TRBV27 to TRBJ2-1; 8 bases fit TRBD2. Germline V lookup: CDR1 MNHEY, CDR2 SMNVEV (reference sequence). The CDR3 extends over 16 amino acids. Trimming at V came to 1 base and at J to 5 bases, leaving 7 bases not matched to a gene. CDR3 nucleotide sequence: TGTGCCAGCAGTTTATACCATACTAGCGGAGACAATGAGCAGTTCTTC. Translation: CASSLYHTSGDNEQFF.

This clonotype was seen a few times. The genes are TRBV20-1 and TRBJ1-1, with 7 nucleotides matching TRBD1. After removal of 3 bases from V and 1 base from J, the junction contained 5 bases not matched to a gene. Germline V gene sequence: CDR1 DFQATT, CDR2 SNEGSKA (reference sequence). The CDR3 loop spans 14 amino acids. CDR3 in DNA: TGCAGTGCTAGCAGACAGGGCGGGAACACTGAAGCTTTCTTT. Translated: CSASRQGGNTEAFF.

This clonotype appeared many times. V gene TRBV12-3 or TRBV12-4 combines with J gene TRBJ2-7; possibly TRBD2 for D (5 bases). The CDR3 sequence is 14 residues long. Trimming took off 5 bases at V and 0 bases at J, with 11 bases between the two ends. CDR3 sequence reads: CASSPRRGSYEQYF. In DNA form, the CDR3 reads TGTGCCAGCAGTCCCCGTCGGGGCTCCTACGAGCAGTACTTC.

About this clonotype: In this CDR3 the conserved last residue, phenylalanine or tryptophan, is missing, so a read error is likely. This CDR3 is CASSVSLDSFGNEQFS. The CDR3 DNA sequence: TGCGCCAGCAGCGTATCACTAGATTCGTTCGGCAATGAGCAGTTCTCC. The chain has TRBV5-1 and TRBJ2-1; D might be TRBD2 (5 bases). This CDR3 contains 16 residues. V lost 4 bases to trimming and J lost 6 bases, with 20 bases between them. Looked up from germline, CDR1 is SGHRS and CDR2 is YFSETQ.

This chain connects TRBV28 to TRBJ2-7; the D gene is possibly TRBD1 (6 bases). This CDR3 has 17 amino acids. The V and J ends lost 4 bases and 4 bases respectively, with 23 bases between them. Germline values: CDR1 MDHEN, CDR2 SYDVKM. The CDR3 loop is CASSSYSSGEIRYEQYF. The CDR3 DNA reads TGTGCCAGCAGTTCCTACTCTTCAGGGGAAATTAGGTACGAGCAGTACTTC. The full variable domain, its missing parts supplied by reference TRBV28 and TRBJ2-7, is DVKVTQSSRYLVKRTGEKVFLECVQDMDHENMFWYRQDPGLGLRLIYFSYDVKMKEKGDIPEGYSVSREKKERFSLILESASTNQTSMYLCASSSYSSGEIRYEQYFGPGTRLTVT.

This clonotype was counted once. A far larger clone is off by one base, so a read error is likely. This CDR3 reads CARSVGGEQYF. CDR3 bases: TGTGCCCGGAGTGTAGGGGGAGAGCAGTACTTC. The V call is TRBV30, the J call TRBJ2-7; TRBD1 is a possible D gene (6 bases). The CDR3 is 11 amino acids. Germline CDR1 reads GTSNPN; CDR2 reads SVGIG (reference sequence).

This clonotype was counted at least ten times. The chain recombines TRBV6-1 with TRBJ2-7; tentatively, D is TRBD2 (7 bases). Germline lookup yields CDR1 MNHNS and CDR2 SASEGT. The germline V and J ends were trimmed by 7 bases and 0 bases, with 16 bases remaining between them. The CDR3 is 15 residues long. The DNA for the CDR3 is TGTGCCAGCACCCGGGGGGCCCGAGGCTCCTACGAGCAGTACTTC. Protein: CASTRGARGSYEQYF.

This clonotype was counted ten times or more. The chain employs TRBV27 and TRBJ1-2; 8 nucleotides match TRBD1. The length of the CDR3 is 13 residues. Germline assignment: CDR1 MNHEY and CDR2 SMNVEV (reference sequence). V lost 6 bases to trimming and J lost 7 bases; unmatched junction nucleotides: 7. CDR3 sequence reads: CASRGQGIGGYTF. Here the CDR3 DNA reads TGTGCCAGCAGAGGACAGGGAATCGGTGGCTACACCTTC.

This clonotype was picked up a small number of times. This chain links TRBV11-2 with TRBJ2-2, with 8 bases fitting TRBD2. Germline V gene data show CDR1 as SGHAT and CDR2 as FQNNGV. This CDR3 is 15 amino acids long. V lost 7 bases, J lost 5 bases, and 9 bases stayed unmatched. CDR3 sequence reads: CASTPREGPTGELFF. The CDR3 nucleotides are TGTGCCAGCACCCCCCGGGAGGGGCCGACCGGGGAGCTGTTTTTT.

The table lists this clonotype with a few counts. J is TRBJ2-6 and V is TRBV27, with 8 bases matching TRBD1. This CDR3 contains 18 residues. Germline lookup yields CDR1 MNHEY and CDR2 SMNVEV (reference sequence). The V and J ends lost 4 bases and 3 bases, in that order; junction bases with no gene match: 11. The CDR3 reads CASSSRDRRKSGANVLTF. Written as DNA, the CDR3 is TGTGCCAGCAGTTCCCGGGACAGGCGCAAAAGTGGGGCCAACGTCCTGACTTTC.

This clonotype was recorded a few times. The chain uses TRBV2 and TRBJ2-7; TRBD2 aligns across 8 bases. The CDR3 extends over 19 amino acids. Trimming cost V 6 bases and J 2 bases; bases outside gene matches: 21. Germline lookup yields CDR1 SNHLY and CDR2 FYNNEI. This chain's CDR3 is CASRPPPGLGPTAAYEQYF. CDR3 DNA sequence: TGTGCCAGCAGGCCTCCCCCGGGACTAGGTCCCACAGCCGCCTACGAGCAGTACTTC.

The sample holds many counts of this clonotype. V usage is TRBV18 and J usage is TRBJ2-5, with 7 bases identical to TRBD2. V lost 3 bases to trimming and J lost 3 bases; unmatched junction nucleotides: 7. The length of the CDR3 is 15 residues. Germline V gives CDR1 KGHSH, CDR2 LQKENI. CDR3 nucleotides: TGTGCCAGCTCACCCCCGGGACTAAGAAAAGAGACCCAGTACTTC. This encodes CASSPPGLRKETQYF.

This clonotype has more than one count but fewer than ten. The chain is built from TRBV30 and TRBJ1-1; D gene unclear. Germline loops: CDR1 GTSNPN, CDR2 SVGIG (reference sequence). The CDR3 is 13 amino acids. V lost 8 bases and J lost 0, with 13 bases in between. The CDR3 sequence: CAAEGGMNTEAFF. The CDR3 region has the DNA TGTGCCGCAGAAGGTGGAATGAACACTGAAGCTTTCTTT.

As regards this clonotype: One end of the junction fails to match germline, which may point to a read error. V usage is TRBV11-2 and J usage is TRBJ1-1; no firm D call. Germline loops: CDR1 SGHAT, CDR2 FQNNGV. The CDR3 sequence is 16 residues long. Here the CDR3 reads CASSLEDEPLGTEAFF. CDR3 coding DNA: TGTGCCAGCAGCTTAGAGGACGAACCCCTGGGCACTGAAGCCTTCTTT.

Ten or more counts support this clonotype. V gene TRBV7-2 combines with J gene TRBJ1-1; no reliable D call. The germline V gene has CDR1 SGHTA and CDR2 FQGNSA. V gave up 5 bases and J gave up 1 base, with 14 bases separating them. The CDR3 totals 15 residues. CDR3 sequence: CASSTGVGENTEAFF. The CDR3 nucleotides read TGTGCCAGCAGCACCGGAGTCGGTGAGAACACTGAAGCTTTCTTT.

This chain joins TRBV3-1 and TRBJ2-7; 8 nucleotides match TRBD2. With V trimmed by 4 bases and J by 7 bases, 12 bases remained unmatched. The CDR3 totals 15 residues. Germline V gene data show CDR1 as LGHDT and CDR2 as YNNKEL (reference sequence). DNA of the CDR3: TGTGCCAGCAGCCCGACCAGCGGGAGAGGTGTAGAGCAGTACTTC. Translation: CASSPTSGRGVEQYF.

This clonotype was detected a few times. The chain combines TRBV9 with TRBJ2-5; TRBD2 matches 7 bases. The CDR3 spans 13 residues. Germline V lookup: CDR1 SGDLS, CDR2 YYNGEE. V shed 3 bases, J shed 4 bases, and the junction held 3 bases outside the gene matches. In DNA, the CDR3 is TGTGCCAGCAGCGGTGGGGGGGGAGAGACCCAGTACTTC. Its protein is CASSGGGGETQYF.

DNA for the CDR3: TGTGCCAGCAGCTTAGGTCCCACACTAGCGGGAGGGACATACAATGAGCAGTTCTTC. The encoded protein is CASSLGPTLAGGTYNEQFF. The chain joins TRBV7-2 to TRBJ2-1; 13 positions agree with TRBD2. The CDR3 runs 19 residues. CDR1 is SGHTA and CDR2 is FQGNSA in the germline V gene. With V trimmed by 1 base and J by 4 bases, 10 bases remained unmatched.

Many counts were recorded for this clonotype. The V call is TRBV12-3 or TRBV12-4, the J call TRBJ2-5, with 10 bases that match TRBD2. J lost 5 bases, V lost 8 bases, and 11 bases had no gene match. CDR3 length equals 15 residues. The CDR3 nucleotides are TGTGCCAGCCGCGGGCTAGCGGGAGAAACGGAGACCCAGTACTTC. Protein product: CASRGLAGETETQYF.